This passage covers 2 T cell receptor beta chains from one sample sequenced in a study of cytotoxic CD8 clonotypes in ibrutinib-treated CLL. Repertoires were generated with immunoSEQ multiplex PCR, while TCRdb's copy carries only in-frame clones and drops some. The table has about 310,000 clones, roughly 85% seen once. The specimen was PBMCs, collected before ibrutinib treatment. The receptors stem from a human donor with chronic lymphocytic leukemia.

The chain employs TRBV12-5 and TRBJ1-2; maybe TRBD1 (5 bases). CDR1 and CDR2 from the germline V gene are LGHNT and FRNRAP. The CDR3 has 14 residues. Trimming left V 3 bases short and J 5 bases short, with 13 bases between. CDR3 nucleotide sequence: TGTGCTAGTGGTTTATACGAGGGGTTGTATGGCTACACCTTC. Protein: CASGLYEGLYGYTF. Drawing the rest from reference TRBV12-5 and TRBJ1-2, the complete variable domain is DARVTQTPRHKVTEMGQEVTMRCQPILGHNTVFWYRQTMMQGLELLAYFRNRAPLDDSGMPKDRFSAEMPDATLATLKIQPSEPRDSAVYFCASGLYEGLYGYTFGSGTRLTVV.

The chain combines TRBV19 with TRBJ1-5; 9 positions agree with TRBD1. Germline V gene data show CDR1 as LNHDA and CDR2 as SQIVND (reference sequence). The CDR3 contains 15 residues. The trim removed 1 base at V and 5 bases at J, leaving 3 bases unmatched. The CDR3 is CASSIVGQGHQPQHF. CDR3 sequence (DNA): TGTGCCAGTAGTATAGTGGGACAGGGCCATCAGCCCCAGCATTTT.